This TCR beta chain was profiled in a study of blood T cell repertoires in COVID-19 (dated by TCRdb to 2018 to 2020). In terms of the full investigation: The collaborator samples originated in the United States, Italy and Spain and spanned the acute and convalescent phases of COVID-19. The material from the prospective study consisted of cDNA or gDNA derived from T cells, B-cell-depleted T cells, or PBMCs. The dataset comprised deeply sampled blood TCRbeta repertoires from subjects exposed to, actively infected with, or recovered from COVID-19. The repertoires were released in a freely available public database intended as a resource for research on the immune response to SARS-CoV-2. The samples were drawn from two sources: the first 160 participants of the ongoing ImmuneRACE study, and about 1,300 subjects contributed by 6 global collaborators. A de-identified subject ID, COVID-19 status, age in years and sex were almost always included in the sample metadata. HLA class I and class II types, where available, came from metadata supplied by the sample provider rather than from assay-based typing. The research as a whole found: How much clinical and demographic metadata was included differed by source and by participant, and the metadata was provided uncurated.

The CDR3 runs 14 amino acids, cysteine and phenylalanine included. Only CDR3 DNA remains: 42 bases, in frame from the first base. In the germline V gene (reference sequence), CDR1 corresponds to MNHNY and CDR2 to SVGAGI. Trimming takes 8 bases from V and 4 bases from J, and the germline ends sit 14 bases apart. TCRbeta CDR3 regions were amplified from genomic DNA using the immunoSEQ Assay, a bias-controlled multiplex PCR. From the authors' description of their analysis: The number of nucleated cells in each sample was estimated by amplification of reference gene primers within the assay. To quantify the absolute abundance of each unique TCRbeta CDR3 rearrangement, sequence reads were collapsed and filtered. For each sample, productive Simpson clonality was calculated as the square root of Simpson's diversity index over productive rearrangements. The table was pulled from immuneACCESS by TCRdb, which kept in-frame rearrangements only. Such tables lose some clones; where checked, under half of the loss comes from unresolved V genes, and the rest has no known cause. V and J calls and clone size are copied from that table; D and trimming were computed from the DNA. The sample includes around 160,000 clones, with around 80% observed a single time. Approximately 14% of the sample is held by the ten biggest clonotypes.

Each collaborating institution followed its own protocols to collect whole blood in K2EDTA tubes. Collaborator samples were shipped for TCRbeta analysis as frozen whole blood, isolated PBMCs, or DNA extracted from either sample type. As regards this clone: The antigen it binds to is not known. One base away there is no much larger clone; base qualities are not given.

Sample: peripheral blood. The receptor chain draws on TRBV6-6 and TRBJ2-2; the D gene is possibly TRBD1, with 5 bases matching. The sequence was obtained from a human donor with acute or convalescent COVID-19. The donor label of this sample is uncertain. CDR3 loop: CASARGQITGELFF. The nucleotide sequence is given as TGTGCCAGCGCGCGCGGACAAATCACCGGGGAGCTGTTTTTT.